The 22 T cell receptor beta chains below were found in one sample sequenced in a study of T cell repertoires in cytomegalovirus infection. TCRdb re-analysed the reads in MiXCR, keeping a single row per CDR3 protein. The repertoire consists of tens of thousands of distinct CDR3 sequences, with approximately 45% occurring once and the leading ten covering over 85%. Their antigen targets remain unknown. The source material was CD8+ T cells from cultured PBMCs, sampled from culture after CMV antigen stimulation. The receptors were gathered from a human donor in good health (CMV status not recorded). Some clones in this sample may be carry-over from other donors' samples.

The V and J genes are TRBV19 and TRBJ2-6; possible D gene TRBD1, 6 bases. CDR1 is LNHDA and CDR2 is SQIVND in the germline V gene (reference sequence). The CDR3 totals 16 residues. V lost 5 bases to trimming and J lost 2 bases, with 13 bases between them. The CDR3 spells CASSPQQGTGANVLTF. The CDR3 DNA reads as TGTGCCAGTAGTCCGCAACAGGGTACTGGGGCCAACGTCCTGACTTTC.

This clonotype was found a few times. This chain connects TRBV5-4 to TRBJ2-1, with TRBD2 identical over 9 bases. CDR3 length equals 14 residues. Germline values: CDR1 SGHNT, CDR2 YYREEE (reference sequence). V was clipped by 2 bases and J by 10 bases; unmatched bases: 7. The CDR3 coding sequence is TGTGCCAGCAGCTTCGAGACTAGCGGCTCGGAGCAGTTCTTC. This sequence encodes CASSFETSGSEQFF.

The chain links TRBV14 to TRBJ1-1; a possible D gene is TRBD1 (5 bases). CDR1 SGHDN and CDR2 FVKESK come from the germline V gene. Trimming pared 5 bases from V and 3 bases from J, leaving 16 bases between. This CDR3 spans 15 amino acids. The CDR3 DNA sequence: TGTGCCAGCAGCTATTCAGGGTTTGCGGACACTGAAGCTTTCTTT. Translated, it gives CASSYSGFADTEAFF.

In its sample, this clonotype was seen a few times. The chain is built from TRBV7-2 and TRBJ2-1, with TRBD2 matching 9 bases. Germline V gives CDR1 SGHTA, CDR2 FQGNSA. The CDR3 covers 16 residues. Trimming cost V 5 bases and J 15 bases; bases outside gene matches: 20. CDR3 amino acids: CASSPYQGLASDETFF. The CDR3 nucleotides are TGTGCCAGCAGCCCCTACCAGGGACTAGCATCCGATGAGACGTTCTTC.

This chain uses TRBV6-5 with TRBJ2-4, with D possibly TRBD2 on 6 matching bases. The CDR3 covers 17 residues. V lost 5 bases and J 0 bases, leaving 17 bases between the germline ends. Germline CDR1 MNHEY, CDR2 SVGAGI. CDR3 nucleotide sequence: TGTGCCAGCAGTCCTATTCGGAGCGGGTTAGCCAAAAACATTCAGTACTTC. Translating gives CASSPIRSGLAKNIQYF.

The rearrangement uses TRBV28 and TRBJ2-7, with 9 bases identical to TRBD1. Per the germline V gene, CDR1 is MDHEN and CDR2 is SYDVKM. Trimming took 10 bases from V and 4 from J; bases not matched to a gene: 8. This CDR3 is 13 amino acids long. The CDR3, as DNA: TGTGCCAACTCGGACAGGGGAAAGTACGAGCAGTACTTC. Translating gives CANSDRGKYEQYF.

The rearrangement links TRBV5-4 to TRBJ2-7; 16 nucleotides align to TRBD2. The J call may not be correct, given that the DNA end is closer to TRBJ2-1. Germline values: CDR1 SGHNT, CDR2 YYREEE (reference sequence). The CDR3 extends over 15 amino acids. The CDR3 region has the DNA TGTGCCAGCAGCATGGGGACTAGCGGGAGGGATGAGCAGTTCTTC. Protein sequence: CASSMGTSGRDEQFF.

The chain couples TRBV2 to TRBJ1-4; D is undetermined. The germline gives CDR1 SNHLY, CDR2 FYNNEI. Trimming pared 10 bases from V and 6 bases from J, leaving 27 bases between. This CDR3 region has 17 residues. The CDR3 bases are TGTGCCATCTCCCGGGTTGGGGAGACTATGTCCGATGAAAAACTGTTTTTT. Encoded protein: CAISRVGETMSDEKLFF.

This clonotype has only a few counts. Relative to the germline gene, one junction end is altered; a read error may explain this. The chain joins TRBV7-9 to TRBJ1-1, with D perhaps TRBD1 (5 bases). This CDR3 comprises 14 residues. Germline loops: CDR1 SEHNR, CDR2 FQNEAQ (reference sequence). In DNA, the CDR3 is TGTGCCAGCGACCCGGGGGGGGTGAAGACTGAAGCTTTCTTT. Protein sequence: CASDPGGVKTEAFF.

The genes are TRBV6-8 and TRBJ1-2, with a tentative D call TRBD1 (5 bases). V was cut by 2 bases and J by 5 bases, with 9 bases left in between. The CDR3 is made up of 13 amino acids. Germline V CDR1 and CDR2: MNHGY, SAAAGT. The CDR3 DNA is TGTGCCAGCAGTTACCCGGGGGGGTATGGCTACACCTTC. It translates to CASSYPGGYGYTF.

The V and J genes are TRBV7-8 and TRBJ2-1; TRBD2 is a possible D gene (6 bases). Trimming removed 1 base at V and 2 bases at J, with 12 bases between. Germline-derived CDR1 and CDR2 are SGHVS and FQNEAQ. This CDR3 spans 16 amino acids. In DNA form, the CDR3 reads TGTGCCAGCAGCTTAGTGGTAGCGGACCCCTACAATGAGCAGTTCTTC. Encoded protein: CASSLVVADPYNEQFF.

The V call is TRBV20-1, the J call TRBJ1-2; the D is unclear. The CDR3 consists of 12 residues. Trimming stripped 0 bases from V and 8 bases from J, with 10 bases between. In germline, CDR1 is DFQATT, CDR2 SNEGSKA (reference sequence). CDR3 DNA sequence: TGCAGTGCTAGAGATACGAGTTTGGGCTACACCTTC. This encodes CSARDTSLGYTF.

In this sample, this clonotype turned up a few times. The chain couples TRBV7-2 to TRBJ2-2; no reliable D call. Trimming took 0 bases from V and 5 from J, leaving 10 bases between them. Germline CDR1 and CDR2: SGHTA and FQGNSA. The CDR3 consists of 15 residues. CDR3 DNA sequence: TGTGCCAGCAGCTTAGCGCAAATGGCGACCGGGGAGCTGTTTTTT. Translation: CASSLAQMATGELFF.

The rearrangement uses TRBV7-9 and TRBJ2-7; no definite D call. Germline CDR1 and CDR2: SEHNR and FQNEAQ (reference sequence). This CDR3 has 13 amino acids. Trimming removed 1 base at V and 4 bases at J, with 8 bases between. CDR3 bases: TGTGCCAGCAGCTTAGGATTTAGTTACGAGCAGTACTTC. This gives the protein CASSLGFSYEQYF.

This clonotype has more than one count but fewer than ten. The chain joins TRBV6-1 to TRBJ2-7, with 9 bases matching TRBD1. Germline CDR1 is MNHNS and CDR2 is SASEGT. The CDR3 runs 15 residues. With V trimmed by 6 bases and J by 2 bases, 8 bases remained unmatched. The CDR3 region is CASRNRDRATYEQYF. CDR3 bases: TGTGCCAGCAGGAACCGGGACAGGGCCACCTACGAGCAGTACTTC.

The V and J genes are TRBV7-6 and TRBJ1-1; D is possibly TRBD1 (5 bases). The V end lost 3 bases, the J end lost 5 bases, and 16 bases lay between the germline ends. The CDR3 is 15 amino acids. The germline V gene has CDR1 SGHVS and CDR2 FNYEAQ. CDR3: CASSLGTELWTEAFF. For the CDR3, the DNA is TGTGCCAGCAGCTTGGGGACCGAACTATGGACTGAAGCTTTCTTT.

The chain uses TRBV7-9 and TRBJ1-6; tentative D call: TRBD1 (5 bases). Germline CDR1 reads SEHNR; CDR2 reads FQNEAQ (reference sequence). There are 12 residues in the CDR3. The V and J ends lost 5 bases and 8 bases respectively, with 7 bases between them. The CDR3: CASSDRYSPLHF. The CDR3 DNA reads TGTGCCAGCAGCGACAGATATTCACCCCTCCACTTT.

A few counts support this clonotype. The chain links TRBV7-2 to TRBJ2-7; 12 nucleotides agree with TRBD2. Germline CDR1 and CDR2: SGHTA and FQGNSA. The CDR3 has 17 residues. The V and J ends lost 1 base and 2 bases, in that order; junction bases with no gene match: 6. The CDR3 protein is CASSLGTSGRKAYEQYF. DNA of the CDR3: TGTGCCAGCAGCTTAGGAACTAGCGGGAGGAAAGCCTACGAGCAGTACTTC.

Comments on this clonotype: The germline gene is not matched at one end of the junction; a read error may be the cause. This rearrangement joins TRBV27 to TRBJ2-7; D might be TRBD1 (7 bases). The CDR3 contains 15 residues. The germline gives CDR1 MNHEY, CDR2 SMNVEV (reference sequence). The DNA for the CDR3 is TGTGCCAGCAGCTTATGGGGGGACAGATCCTACGAGCAGTACTTC. Translating it yields CASSLWGDRSYEQYF.

This clonotype was seen only a few times. CDR3 loop: CASSLSGQTPRKGEAFF. The DNA of the CDR3 is TGTGCCAGCAGTTTGTCGGGACAGACTCCCAGGAAGGGTGAAGCTTTCTTT. J is TRBJ1-1 and V is TRBV12-3 or TRBV12-4, with 7 bases matching TRBD1. The CDR3 length is 17 residues. The V gene end was trimmed by 3 bases and the J gene end by 7 bases; junction bases not matched to a gene: 17.

This chain connects TRBV6-5 to TRBJ2-3; TRBD2 matches 7 bases. J gave up 2 bases and V 6 bases, and 5 bases lay outside the gene matches. This CDR3 is built from 14 residues. CDR1 and CDR2 from the germline V gene are MNHEY and SVGAGI. CDR3 in amino acids: CASSPTSATDTQYF. CDR3 sequence (DNA): TGTGCCAGCAGCCCTACTAGCGCCACAGATACGCAGTATTTT.

The chain links TRBV7-2 to TRBJ2-3, with D perhaps matching TRBD1 (6 bases). The CDR3 contains 15 residues. Germline values: CDR1 SGHTA, CDR2 FQGNSA. V lost 5 bases and J 2 bases, leaving 14 bases between the germline ends. The CDR3 sequence: CASSIRDNPTDTQYF. CDR3 DNA: TGTGCCAGCAGCATCCGGGACAACCCCACAGATACGCAGTATTTT.